This T cell receptor beta chain emerged from a study of blood T cells in healthy people across ages (dated by TCRdb to between 2014 and 2017). Concerning the study at large: In model experiments, roughly one uniquely barcoded TCR beta cDNA molecule per two T cells was captured by template switching. The study measured age-related changes in TCR beta repertoire diversity using deep sequencing normalized with unique cDNA molecular identifiers. The donors were divided into four age groups: young (average 16 years), middle-aged (around 41), aged (about 56) and long-lived (about 80). To avoid experimental bias, donors of different ages were distributed randomly across sequencing lanes. For two donors (one aged 18 to 29 and one aged 80 or older), the study analyzed two additional independent replicas of 1 million unique cDNA reads from the same blood draw.

Donors were 39 systemically healthy Caucasian individuals from Russia aged roughly 6 to 95 years. Each donor gave ten milliliters of peripheral blood, collected into EDTA-treated Vacutainer tubes. Ficoll-Paque density-gradient centrifugation was used to isolate PBMCs, with at least 6.5 million per sample. Total RNA was extracted from PBMCs with Trizol reagent, with at least 5.5 micrograms obtained per sample. For every donor, an aliquot of PBMCs went through flow cytometry to measure the percentages of naive CD45RAhigh/CD27high T cells. From the cysteine up to the phenylalanine, the CDR3 has a length of 14 residues. Just CDR3 DNA is preserved here, 42 bases in frame from base 1. CDR1 is given as LGHDT and CDR2 as YNNKEL, both from the germline V gene (reference sequence). V is clipped by 1 base and J by 6 bases, and the sequence between their germline boundaries is 10 bases long. The library was prepared using 5' RACE. For sequencing, an Illumina HiSeq 2500 was employed. A second PCR of about 6 to 12 cycles was run with a J-beta primer mix and a sample-barcoded 5' primer. Each TCR beta cDNA molecule received a unique molecular identifier from a template-switch 5' adaptor carrying 12 random nucleotides. At least 3 million CDR3-containing paired-end reads were obtained from each sample. The Mint cDNA synthesis kit, primed by a TRBC-specific oligonucleotide, was used to synthesize first-strand cDNA from all RNA. All cDNA was treated with uracil-DNA glycosylase and then went through a first 18-cycle PCR with the universal primers M1SS and BC2_uni_R. The authors' analysis ran thus. For normalization, 1 million high-quality reads were randomly selected from each sample, with every read carrying a distinct molecular identifier. Reads sharing molecular identifiers were discarded rather than binned into consensus sequences. MiTCR, run with a Q25 quality threshold and the strictest error-elimination algorithm, handled CDR3 identification, clonotype clustering and error correction. A nonparametric unseen species model using Euler transformation provided a lower-bound estimate of total TCR beta diversity. Using fastp at Q25 and MiXCR, TCRdb reprocessed the public reads and kept productive beta chains. Rows are combined by CDR3 protein, so each entry shows the most common genes and DNA. It is TCRdb's table, rather than the study itself, that gives the V and J calls and clone size. The sample table holds hundreds of thousands of distinct CDR3 sequences, of which roughly 20% were seen once. Roughly 3.9% of the sample belongs to the ten largest clones.

Study-wide findings and limitations: Estimates of total diversity based on one million sequenced T cells were considered lower bounds and underestimates. There was a strong correlation between observed TCR beta diversity and the percentage of naive T cells measured by flow cytometry. Bulk unsorted PBMC profiling prevented conclusive comparison of naive and antigen-experienced compartments. Compared with the aged group, more naive CD4+ T cells, fewer expanded clones and increased TCR diversity were shown by the long-lived group, suggesting age selection. Observed TCR beta diversity per million T cells fell roughly linearly with age, and a significant reduction was already apparent by age approximately 40. Because donor CMV infection status was unknown, age-related changes in expanded clonotypes were potentially confounded.

About this clonotype itself: Its specific antigen is unknown. No clone much larger than this one lies a single base away; base qualities are absent.

Sequenced material: blood. The receptor's source is a man aged 70 or older in good health. The V and J genes are TRBV3-1 and TRBJ2-1; the D gene could be either TRBD1 or TRBD2, each agreeing at 6 bases. In nucleotide form, the sequence is TGTGCCAGCAGCCAAGGGGGGGCGTTCAATGAGCAGTTCTTC. It is translated as CASSQGGAFNEQFF.